This T cell receptor beta chain was identified in a study of T cell responses to AZD1222 COVID-19 vaccine. Study as a whole: Both about-4-week and about-12-week second-dose recipients were combined.

Data came from immunoSEQ multiplex PCR; TCRdb stores just in-frame clones and leaves some out. This repertoire shows over 90,000 clones, about nine tenths found once; its top ten account for 35% to 50%. This clone was counted a few times. Antigen specificity is unknown. General study findings and limits: No day 14 peak samples; only post-peak repertoires were characterized. Among the donors, most were white British and more were female, and clonal diversity was possibly underestimated.

Sequences were derived from peripheral blood, sampled on day 0 of AZD1222 vaccination. This clonotype originated in an adult in good health.

DNA of the CDR3: TGTGCCAGCAGCGAAGACAGGGCAGATACGCAGTATTTT. It yields the protein CASSEDRADTQYF. The chain couples TRBV5-4 to TRBJ2-3; 7 positions agree with TRBD1. This CDR3 has 13 residues. The J segment lost 4 bases and the V segment lost 4 bases, leaving 3 bases of the junction unmatched. Germline V lookup: CDR1 SGHNT, CDR2 YYREEE (reference sequence).